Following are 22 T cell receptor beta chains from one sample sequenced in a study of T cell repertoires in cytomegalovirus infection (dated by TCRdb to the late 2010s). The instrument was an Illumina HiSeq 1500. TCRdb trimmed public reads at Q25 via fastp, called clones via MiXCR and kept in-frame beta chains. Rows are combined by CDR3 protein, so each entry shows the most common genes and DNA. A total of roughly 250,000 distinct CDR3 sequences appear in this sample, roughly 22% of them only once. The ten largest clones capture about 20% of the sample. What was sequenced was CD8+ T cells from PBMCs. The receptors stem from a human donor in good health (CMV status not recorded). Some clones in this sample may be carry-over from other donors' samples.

The DNA for the CDR3 is TGCGCCAGCAGCTCTCCCGGGGGTAACACCGGGGAGCTGTTTTTT. As protein: CASSSPGGNTGELFF. V usage is TRBV5-1 and J usage is TRBJ2-2; D may be TRBD2 (6 bases). Trimming shortened V by 3 bases and J by 2 bases, and 11 bases separated the two germline ends. This CDR3 region has 15 residues. Germline CDR1 and CDR2: SGHRS and YFSETQ.

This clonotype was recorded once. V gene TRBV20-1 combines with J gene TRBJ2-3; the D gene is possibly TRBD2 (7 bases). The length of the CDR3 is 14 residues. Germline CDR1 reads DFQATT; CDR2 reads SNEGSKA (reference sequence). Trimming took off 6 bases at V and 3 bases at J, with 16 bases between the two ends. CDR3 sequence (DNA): TGCAGTGCGACCACAAGGGGGGGGACAGATACGCAGTATTTT. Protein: CSATTRGGTDTQYF.

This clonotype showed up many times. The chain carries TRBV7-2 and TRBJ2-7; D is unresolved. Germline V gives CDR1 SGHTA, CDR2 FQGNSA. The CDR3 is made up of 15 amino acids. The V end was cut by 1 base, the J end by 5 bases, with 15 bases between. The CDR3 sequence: CASSLVPAGLDEQYF. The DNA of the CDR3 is TGTGCCAGCAGCTTAGTCCCGGCTGGGTTGGACGAGCAGTACTTC.

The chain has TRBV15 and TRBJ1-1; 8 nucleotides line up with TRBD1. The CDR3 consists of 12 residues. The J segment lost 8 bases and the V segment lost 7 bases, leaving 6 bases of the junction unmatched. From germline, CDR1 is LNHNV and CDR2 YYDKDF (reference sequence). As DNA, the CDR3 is TGTGCCACCACCACGACAGGGGTAGAAGCTTTCTTT. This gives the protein CATTTTGVEAFF.

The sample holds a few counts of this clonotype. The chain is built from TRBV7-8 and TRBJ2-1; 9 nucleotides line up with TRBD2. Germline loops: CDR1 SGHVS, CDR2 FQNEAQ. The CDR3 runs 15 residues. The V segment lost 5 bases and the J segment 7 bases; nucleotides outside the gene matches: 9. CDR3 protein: CASSQGLAKANEQFF. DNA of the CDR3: TGTGCCAGCAGCCAAGGACTAGCGAAGGCAAATGAGCAGTTCTTC.

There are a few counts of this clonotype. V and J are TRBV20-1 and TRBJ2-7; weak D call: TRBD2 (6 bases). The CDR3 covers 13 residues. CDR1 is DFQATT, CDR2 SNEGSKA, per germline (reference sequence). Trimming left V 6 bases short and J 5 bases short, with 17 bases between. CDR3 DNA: TGCAGTGCCAGACCACGGGGGTTCCACGAGCAGTACTTC. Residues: CSARPRGFHEQYF.

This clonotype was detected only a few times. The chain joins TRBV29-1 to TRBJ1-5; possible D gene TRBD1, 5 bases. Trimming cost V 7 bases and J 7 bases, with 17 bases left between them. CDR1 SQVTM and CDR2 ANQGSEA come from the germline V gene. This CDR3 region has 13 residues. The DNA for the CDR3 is TGCAGCGCCATGACGGGGGATGGCCAGCCCCAGCATTTT. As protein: CSAMTGDGQPQHF. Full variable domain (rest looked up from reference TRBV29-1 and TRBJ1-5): SAVISQKPSRDICQRGTSLTIQCQVDSQVTMMFWYRQQPGQSLTLIATANQGSEATYESGFVIDKFPISRPNLTFSTLTVSNMSPEDSSIYLCSAMTGDGQPQHFGDGTRLSIL.

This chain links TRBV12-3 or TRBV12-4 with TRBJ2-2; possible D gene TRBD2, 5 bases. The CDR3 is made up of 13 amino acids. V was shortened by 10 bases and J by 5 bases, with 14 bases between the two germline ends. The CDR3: CAIGKWETGELFF. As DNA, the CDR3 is TGTGCCATAGGAAAGTGGGAGACCGGGGAGCTGTTTTTT.

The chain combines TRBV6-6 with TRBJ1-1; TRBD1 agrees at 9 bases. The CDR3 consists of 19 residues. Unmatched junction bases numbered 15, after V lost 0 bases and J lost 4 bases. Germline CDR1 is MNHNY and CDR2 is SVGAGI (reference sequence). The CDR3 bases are TGTGCCAGCAGTTACTCGATTGTCGATTTGGACAGGGGATTCACTGAAGCTTTCTTT. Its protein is CASSYSIVDLDRGFTEAFF.

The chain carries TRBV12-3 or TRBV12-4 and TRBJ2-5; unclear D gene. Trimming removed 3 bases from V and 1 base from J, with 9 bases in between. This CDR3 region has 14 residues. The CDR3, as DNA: TGTGCCAGCAGTTTTGGGCATCTCCAAGAGACCCAGTACTTC. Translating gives CASSFGHLQETQYF.

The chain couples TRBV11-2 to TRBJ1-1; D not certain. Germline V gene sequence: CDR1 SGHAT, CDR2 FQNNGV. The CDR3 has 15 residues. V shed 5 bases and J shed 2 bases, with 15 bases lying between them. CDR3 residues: CASSPLMGINTEAFF. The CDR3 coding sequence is TGTGCCAGCAGCCCGCTCATGGGGATAAACACTGAAGCTTTCTTT.

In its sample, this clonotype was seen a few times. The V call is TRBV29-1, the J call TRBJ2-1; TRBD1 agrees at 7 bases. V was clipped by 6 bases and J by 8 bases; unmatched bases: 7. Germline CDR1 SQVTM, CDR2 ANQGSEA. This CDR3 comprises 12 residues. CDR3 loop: CSVLRQGHEQFF. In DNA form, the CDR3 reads TGCAGCGTACTCCGACAGGGTCATGAGCAGTTCTTC.

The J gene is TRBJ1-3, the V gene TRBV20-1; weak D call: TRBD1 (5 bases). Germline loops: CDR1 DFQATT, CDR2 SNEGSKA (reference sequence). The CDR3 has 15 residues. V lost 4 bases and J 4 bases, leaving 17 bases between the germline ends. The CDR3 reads CSANPGVTGGNTIYF. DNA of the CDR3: TGCAGTGCTAACCCGGGGGTGACTGGCGGAAACACCATATATTTT.

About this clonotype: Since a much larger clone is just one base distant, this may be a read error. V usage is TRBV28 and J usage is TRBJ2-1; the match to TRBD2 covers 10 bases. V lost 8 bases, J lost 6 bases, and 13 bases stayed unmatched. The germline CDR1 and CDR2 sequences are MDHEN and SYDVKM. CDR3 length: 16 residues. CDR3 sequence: CASYSLAGTIVNEQFF. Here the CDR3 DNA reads TGTGCCAGCTACTCACTAGCGGGGACGATTGTCAATGAGCAGTTCTTC.

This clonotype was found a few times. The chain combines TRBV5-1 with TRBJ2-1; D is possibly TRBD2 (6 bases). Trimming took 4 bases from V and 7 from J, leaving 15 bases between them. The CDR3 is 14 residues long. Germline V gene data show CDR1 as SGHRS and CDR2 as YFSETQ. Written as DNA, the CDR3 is TGCGCCAGCAGCATCGGAGGAGGGGTTAATGAGCAGTTCTTC. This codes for CASSIGGGVNEQFF.

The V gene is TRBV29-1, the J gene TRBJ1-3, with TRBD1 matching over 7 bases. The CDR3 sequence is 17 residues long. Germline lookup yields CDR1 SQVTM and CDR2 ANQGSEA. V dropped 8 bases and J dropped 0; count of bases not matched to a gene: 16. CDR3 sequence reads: CSILSGGGQDSGNTIYF. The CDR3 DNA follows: TGCAGCATACTATCAGGAGGGGGCCAAGACTCTGGAAACACCATATATTTT. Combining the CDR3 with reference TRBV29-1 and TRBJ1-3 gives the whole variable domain SAVISQKPSRDICQRGTSLTIQCQVDSQVTMMFWYRQQPGQSLTLIATANQGSEATYESGFVIDKFPISRPNLTFSTLTVSNMSPEDSSIYLCSILSGGGQDSGNTIYFGEGSWLTVV.

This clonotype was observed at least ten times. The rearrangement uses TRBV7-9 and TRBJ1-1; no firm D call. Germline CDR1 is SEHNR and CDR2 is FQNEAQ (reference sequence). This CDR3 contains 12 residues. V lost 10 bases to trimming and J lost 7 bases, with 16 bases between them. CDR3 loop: CATTGVTNEAFF. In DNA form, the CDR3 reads TGTGCCACCACGGGAGTGACAAATGAAGCTTTCTTT.

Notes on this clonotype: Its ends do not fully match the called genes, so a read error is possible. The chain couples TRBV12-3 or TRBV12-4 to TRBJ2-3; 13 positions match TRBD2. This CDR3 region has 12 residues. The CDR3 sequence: CASSPTSGGANF. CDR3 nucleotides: TGTGCCAGCAGCCCTACTAGCGGGGGGGCCAATTTT.

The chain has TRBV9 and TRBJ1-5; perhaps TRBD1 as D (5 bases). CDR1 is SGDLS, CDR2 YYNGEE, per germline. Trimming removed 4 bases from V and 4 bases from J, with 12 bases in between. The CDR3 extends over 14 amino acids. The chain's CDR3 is CASSPGGNNQPQHF. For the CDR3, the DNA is TGTGCCAGCAGCCCTGGGGGAAATAATCAGCCCCAGCATTTT. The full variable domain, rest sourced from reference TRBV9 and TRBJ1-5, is DSGVTQTPKHLITATGQRVTLRCSPRSGDLSVYWYQQSLDQGLQFLIQYYNGEERAKGNILERFSAQQFPDLHSELNLSSLELGDSALYFCASSPGGNNQPQHFGDGTRLSIL.

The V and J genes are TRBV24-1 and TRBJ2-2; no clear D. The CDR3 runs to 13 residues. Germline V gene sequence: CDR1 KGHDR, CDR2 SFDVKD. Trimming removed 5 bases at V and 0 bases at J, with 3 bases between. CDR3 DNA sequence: TGTGCCACCAGTGGTTCGAACACCGGGGAGCTGTTTTTT. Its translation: CATSGSNTGELFF.

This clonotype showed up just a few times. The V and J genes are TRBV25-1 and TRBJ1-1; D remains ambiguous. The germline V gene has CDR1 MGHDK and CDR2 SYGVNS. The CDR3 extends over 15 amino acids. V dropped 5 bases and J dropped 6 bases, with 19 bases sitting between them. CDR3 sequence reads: CASSPSRGMASEAFF. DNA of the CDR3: TGTGCCAGCAGTCCATCCCGAGGGATGGCCTCTGAAGCTTTCTTT.

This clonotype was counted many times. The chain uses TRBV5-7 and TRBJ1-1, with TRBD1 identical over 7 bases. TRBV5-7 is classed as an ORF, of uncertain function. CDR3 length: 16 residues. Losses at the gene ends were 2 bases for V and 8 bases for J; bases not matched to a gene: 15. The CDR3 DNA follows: TGTGCCAGCAGCTTATCGCCGGGACAGAGCCCGTTAGAAGCTTTCTTT. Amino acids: CASSLSPGQSPLEAFF.